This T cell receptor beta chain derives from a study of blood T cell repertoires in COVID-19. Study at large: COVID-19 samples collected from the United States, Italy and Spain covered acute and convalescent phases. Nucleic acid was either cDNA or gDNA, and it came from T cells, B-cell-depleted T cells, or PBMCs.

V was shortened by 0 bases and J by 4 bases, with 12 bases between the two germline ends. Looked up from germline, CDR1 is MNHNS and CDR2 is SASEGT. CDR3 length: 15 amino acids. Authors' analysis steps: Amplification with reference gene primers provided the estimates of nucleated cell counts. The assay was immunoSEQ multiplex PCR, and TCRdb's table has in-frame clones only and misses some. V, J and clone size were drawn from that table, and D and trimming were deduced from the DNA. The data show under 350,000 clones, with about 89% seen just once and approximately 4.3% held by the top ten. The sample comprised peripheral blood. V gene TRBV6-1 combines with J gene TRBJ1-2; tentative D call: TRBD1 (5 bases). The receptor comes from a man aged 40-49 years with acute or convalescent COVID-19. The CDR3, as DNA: TGTGCCAGCAGTGAAGCCGGGCAGGGTCTCTATGGCTACACCTTC. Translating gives CASSEAGQGLYGYTF.